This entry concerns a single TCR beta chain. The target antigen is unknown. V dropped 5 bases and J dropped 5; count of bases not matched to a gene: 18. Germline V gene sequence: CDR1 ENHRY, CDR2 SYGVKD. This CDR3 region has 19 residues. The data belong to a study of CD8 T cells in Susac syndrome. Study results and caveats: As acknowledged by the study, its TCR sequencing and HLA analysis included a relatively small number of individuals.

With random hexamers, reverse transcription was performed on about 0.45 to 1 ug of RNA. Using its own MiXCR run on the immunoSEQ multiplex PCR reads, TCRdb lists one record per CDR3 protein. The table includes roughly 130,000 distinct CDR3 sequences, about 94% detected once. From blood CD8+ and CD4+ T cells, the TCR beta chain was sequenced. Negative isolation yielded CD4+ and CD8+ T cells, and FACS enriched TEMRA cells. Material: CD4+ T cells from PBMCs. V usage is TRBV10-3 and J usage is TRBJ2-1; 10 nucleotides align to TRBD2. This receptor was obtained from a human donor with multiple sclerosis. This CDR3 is CAISYRLAGFQLVHNEQFF. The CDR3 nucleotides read TGTGCCATCAGTTATCGACTAGCGGGTTTTCAATTGGTGCACAATGAGCAGTTCTTC.